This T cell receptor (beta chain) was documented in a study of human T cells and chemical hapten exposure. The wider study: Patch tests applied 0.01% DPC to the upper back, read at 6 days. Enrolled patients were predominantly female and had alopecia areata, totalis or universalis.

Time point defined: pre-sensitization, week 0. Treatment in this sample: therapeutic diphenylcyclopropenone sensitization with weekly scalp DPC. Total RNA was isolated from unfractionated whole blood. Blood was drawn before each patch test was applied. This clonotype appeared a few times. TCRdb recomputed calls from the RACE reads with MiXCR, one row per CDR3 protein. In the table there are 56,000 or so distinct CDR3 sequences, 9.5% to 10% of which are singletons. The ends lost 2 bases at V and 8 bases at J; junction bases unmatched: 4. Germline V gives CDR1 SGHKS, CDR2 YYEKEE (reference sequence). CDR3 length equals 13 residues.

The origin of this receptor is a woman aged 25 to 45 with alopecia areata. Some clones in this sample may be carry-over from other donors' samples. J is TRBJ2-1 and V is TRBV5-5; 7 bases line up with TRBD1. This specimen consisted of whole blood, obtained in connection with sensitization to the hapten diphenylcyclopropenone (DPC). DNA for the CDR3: TGTGCCAGCAGCTTAGACAGGGTAGATGAGCAGTTCTTC. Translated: CASSLDRVDEQFF.